The rows below give T cell receptor beta chains drawn from one sample of a study of shared clonotypes between healthy human individuals. This table comes from immunoSEQ multiplex PCR, and its TCRdb copy is limited to in-frame clones, with some not included. The sample has fewer than 1.8 million clones; approximately 98.5% are singletons. The specimen sequenced was naive CD4+ T cells sorted from blood. The receptors derive from a man younger than 45 in good health. The conserved cysteine and the conserved F or W are not part of the CDR3 here. The order of the fields is CDR3 length, V gene, J gene, CDR3 protein.

>12|TRBV5-1|TRBJ2-1
ASSLVREASEQF
>12|TRBV6-1|TRBJ2-2
ASHRGPNTGELF
>16|TRBV9|TRBJ2-2
ASSAPRGGSRYTGELF
>11|TRBV10-1|TRBJ1-2
ASSDGQKYGYT
>16|TRBV10-1|TRBJ2-2
ASGDPGLAGSATGELF
>13|TRBV15|TRBJ1-1
ATSRPTVTNTEAF
>12|TRBV6-1|TRBJ2-2
ASSARVNTGELF
>13|TRBV7-8|TRBJ2-7
ASSPLAGVQYEQY
>11|TRBV11-3|TRBJ2-3
ASSSGQMDTQY
>12|TRBV6-6|TRBJ2-1
ASSLSQGVNEQF
>15|TRBV27|TRBJ2-7
ASSLIFQWNSSYEQY
>13|TRBV4-2|TRBJ2-7
ASSQERDDYYEQY
>11|TRBV9|TRBJ1-3
ASGPEAGNTIY
>13|TRBV5-1|TRBJ1-2
ASSHRTGGDYGYT
>14|TRBV5-6|TRBJ2-4
ASSPLGGRAKNIQY
>13|TRBV19|TRBJ1-4
ASSLHRGKGEKLF
>14|TRBV5-1|TRBJ2-2
ASSLGREGLTGELF
>14|TRBV18|TRBJ2-2
ASSPLAGSHTGELF
>9|TRBV29-1|TRBJ1-3
SVEQGLTIY
>11|TRBV7-7|TRBJ2-2
ASSLGNTGELF
>13|TRBV14|TRBJ2-7
ASSPMSSGPYEQY
>12|TRBV27|TRBJ2-7
ASSFKRPYYEQY
>14|TRBV11-2|TRBJ2-7
ASSSPPGQGSYEQY
>10|TRBV19|TRBJ1-1
ASSSQGSEAF
>12|TRBV2|TRBJ1-3
ASKGGVSGNTIY
>12|TRBV10-2|TRBJ2-1
ASRGAVSYNEQF
>9|TRBV9|TRBJ1-2
ASSANYGYT
>14|TRBV18|TRBJ2-1
ASSPLSSGTYNEQF
>9|TRBV7-9|TRBJ1-2
ASSYHEHSP
>13|TRBV19|TRBJ1-4
ASSTPDRGGEKLF
>12|TRBV11-2|TRBJ2-7
ASSLSSGANEQY
>12|TRBV5-4|TRBJ2-5
ASSSGQGWETQY
>12|TRBV7-7|TRBJ2-5
ASSKQGAGETQY
>11|TRBV28|TRBJ2-2
ASTPGSSGELF
>13|TRBV10-3|TRBJ2-7
AISDTNSGAYEQY
>13|TRBV7-2|TRBJ1-5
ASSTQALGNQPQH
>12|TRBV9|TRBJ2-7
ASSVSETSYEQY
>9|TRBV27|TRBJ2-3
ASSLFGTQY